This T cell receptor beta chain appears in the sequencing data of a study of technical replicates of blood from a handful of donors. Sequencing was performed with immunoSEQ multiplex PCR; in TCRdb, only in-frame clones are kept and a portion is missing. The sample records around 76,000 clones, around 90% being singletons. Germline-derived CDR1 and CDR2 are MDHEN and SYDVKM. Trimming cost V 11 bases and J 3 bases; bases outside gene matches: 7. CDR3 length: 13 residues. This clone has only one observation. This chain connects TRBV28 to TRBJ1-1; the match to TRBD1 covers 9 bases. This receptor was obtained from a human donor in good health. Sequencing was carried out using T cells isolated from PBMCs. CDR3 coding DNA: TGTGCCGAGGGACAGGGAGCTCACACTGAAGCTTTCTTT. Encoded protein: CAEGQGAHTEAFF.